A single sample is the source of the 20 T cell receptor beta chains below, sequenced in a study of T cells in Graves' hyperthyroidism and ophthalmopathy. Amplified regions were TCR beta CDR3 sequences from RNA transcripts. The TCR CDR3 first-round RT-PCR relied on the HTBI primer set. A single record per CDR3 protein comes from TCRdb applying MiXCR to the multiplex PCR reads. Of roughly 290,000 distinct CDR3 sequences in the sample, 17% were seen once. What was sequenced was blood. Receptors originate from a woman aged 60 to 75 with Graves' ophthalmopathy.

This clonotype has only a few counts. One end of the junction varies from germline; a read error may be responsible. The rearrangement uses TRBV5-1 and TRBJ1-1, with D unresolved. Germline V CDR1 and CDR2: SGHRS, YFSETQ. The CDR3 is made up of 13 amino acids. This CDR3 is CASSLNRRTEASF. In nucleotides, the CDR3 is TGCGCCAGCAGCTTGAACCGGCGGACTGAAGCTTCCTTT.

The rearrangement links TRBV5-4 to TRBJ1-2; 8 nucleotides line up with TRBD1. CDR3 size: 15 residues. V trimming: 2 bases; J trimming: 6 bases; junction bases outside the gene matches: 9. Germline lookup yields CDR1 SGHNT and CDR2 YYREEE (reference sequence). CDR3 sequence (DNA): TGTGCCAGCAGCTTCGCAAATAAACAGGGGGATGGCTACACCTTC. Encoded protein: CASSFANKQGDGYTF.

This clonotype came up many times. CDR3: CASSGSRGAFF. The DNA of the CDR3 is TGCGCCAGCAGCGGGAGTAGGGGCGCTTTCTTT. The chain recombines TRBV5-1 with TRBJ1-1, with D possibly TRBD1 on 5 matching bases. V was cut by 4 bases and J by 11 bases, with 12 bases left in between. Germline loops: CDR1 SGHRS, CDR2 YFSETQ. This CDR3 comprises 11 residues. The whole variable domain, remainder taken from reference TRBV5-1 and TRBJ1-1, is KAGVTQTPRYLIKTRGQQVTLSCSPISGHRSVSWYQQTPGQGLQFLFEYFSETQRNKGNFPGRFSGRQFSNSRSEMNVSTLELGDSALYLCASSGSRGAFFGQGTRLTVV.

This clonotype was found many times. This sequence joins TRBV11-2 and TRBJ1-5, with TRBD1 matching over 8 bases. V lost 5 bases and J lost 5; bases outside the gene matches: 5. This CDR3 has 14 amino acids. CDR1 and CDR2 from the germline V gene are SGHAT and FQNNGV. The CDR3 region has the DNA TGTGCCAGCAGCCTGACAGGGGAGGATCAGCCCCAGCATTTT. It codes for CASSLTGEDQPQHF.

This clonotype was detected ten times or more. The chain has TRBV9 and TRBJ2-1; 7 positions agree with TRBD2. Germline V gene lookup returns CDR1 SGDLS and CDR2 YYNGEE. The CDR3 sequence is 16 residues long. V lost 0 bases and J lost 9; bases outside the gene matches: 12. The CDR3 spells CASSVGGRALHGEQFF. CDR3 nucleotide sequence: TGTGCCAGCAGCGTAGGCGGGAGAGCCCTCCACGGTGAGCAGTTCTTC. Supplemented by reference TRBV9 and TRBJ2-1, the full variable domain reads DSGVTQTPKHLITATGQRVTLRCSPRSGDLSVYWYQQSLDQGLQFLIQYYNGEERAKGNILERFSAQQFPDLHSELNLSSLELGDSALYFCASSVGGRALHGEQFFGPGTRLTVL.

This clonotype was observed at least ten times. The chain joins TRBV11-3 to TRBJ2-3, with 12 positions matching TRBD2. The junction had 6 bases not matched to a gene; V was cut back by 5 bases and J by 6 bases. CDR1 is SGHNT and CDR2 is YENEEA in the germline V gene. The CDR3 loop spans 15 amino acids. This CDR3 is CASSRGLAGSDTQYF. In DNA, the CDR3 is TGTGCCAGCAGCCGAGGACTAGCGGGATCTGATACGCAGTATTTT.

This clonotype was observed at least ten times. CDR3 coding DNA: TGTGCCAGCAGTTTAGGCAGCGCAGGGGGGGACATTCAGTACTTC. It yields the protein CASSLGSAGGDIQYF. This chain joins TRBV28 and TRBJ2-4, with D possibly called TRBD1 or TRBD2 (7 bases each). This CDR3 comprises 15 residues. The V gene's germline CDR1 is MDHEN and CDR2 SYDVKM. V was trimmed by 2 bases and J by 8 bases, leaving 16 bases between them. Full variable domain (remainder filled in from reference TRBV28 and TRBJ2-4): DVKVTQSSRYLVKRTGEKVFLECVQDMDHENMFWYRQDPGLGLRLIYFSYDVKMKEKGDIPEGYSVSREKKERFSLILESASTNQTSMYLCASSLGSAGGDIQYFGAGTRLSVL.

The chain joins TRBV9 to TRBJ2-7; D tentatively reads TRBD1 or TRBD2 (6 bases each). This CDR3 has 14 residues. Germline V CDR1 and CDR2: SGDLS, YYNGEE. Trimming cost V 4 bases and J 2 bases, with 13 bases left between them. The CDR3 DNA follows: TGTGCCAGCAGCCCCGGGGGCCGGACCTACGAGCAGTACTTC. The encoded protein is CASSPGGRTYEQYF.

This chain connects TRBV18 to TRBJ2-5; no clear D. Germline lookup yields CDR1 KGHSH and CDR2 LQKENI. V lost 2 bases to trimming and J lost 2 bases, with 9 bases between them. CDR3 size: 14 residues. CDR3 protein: CASSPRSEQETQYF. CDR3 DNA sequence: TGTGCCAGCTCACCAAGGTCAGAACAAGAGACCCAGTACTTC.

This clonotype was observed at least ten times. The CDR3 here is CASSRGGRDGSPLHF. The CDR3 nucleotides read TGTGCCAGCAGCAGGGGGGGCAGGGACGGTTCACCCCTCCACTTT. The chain has TRBV5-8 and TRBJ1-6; the D gene is possibly TRBD1 (6 bases). V lost 4 bases and J lost 9, with 17 bases in between. In germline, CDR1 is SGHTS, CDR2 YDEGEE. The CDR3 is 15 residues long.

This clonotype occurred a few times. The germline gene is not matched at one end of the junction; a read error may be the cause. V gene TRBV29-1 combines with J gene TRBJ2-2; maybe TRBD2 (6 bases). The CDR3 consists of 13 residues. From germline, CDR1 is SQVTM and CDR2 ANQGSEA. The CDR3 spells CSVGMAPSGELFF. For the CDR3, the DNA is TGCAGCGTTGGGATGGCGCCTTCGGGGGAACTGTTTTTT.

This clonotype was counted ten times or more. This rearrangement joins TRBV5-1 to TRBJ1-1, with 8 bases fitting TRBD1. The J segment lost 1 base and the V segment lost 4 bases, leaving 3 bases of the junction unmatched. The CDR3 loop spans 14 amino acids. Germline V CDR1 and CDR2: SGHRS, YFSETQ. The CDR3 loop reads CASSHGQGNTEAFF. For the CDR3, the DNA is TGCGCCAGCAGCCACGGACAGGGGAACACTGAAGCTTTCTTT.

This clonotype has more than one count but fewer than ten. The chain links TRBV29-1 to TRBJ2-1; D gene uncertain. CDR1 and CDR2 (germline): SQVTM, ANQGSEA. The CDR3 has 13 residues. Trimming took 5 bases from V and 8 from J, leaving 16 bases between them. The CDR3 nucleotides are TGCAGCGTTTCTTTGGGCCGCCAGGATGAGCAGTTCTTC. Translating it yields CSVSLGRQDEQFF.

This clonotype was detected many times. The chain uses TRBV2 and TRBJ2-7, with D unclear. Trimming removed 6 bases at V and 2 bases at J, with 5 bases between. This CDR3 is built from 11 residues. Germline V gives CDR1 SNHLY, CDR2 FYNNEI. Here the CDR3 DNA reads TGTGCCAGCAGCGCTACCTACGAGCAGTACTTC. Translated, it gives CASSATYEQYF.

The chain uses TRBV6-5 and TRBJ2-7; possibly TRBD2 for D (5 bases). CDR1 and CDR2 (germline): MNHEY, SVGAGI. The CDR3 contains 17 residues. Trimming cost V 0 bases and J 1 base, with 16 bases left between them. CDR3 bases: TGTGCCAGCAGTTACTCGTCGTTAGGCGGACTTTCCTACGAGCAGTACTTC. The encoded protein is CASSYSSLGGLSYEQYF.

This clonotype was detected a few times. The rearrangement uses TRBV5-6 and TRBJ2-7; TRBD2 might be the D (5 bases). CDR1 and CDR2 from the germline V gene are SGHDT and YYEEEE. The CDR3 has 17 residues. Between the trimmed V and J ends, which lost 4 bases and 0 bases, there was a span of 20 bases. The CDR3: CASSLLLGGGRSYEQYF. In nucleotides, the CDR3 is TGTGCCAGCAGCCTGTTATTGGGCGGAGGCCGCTCCTACGAGCAGTACTTC.

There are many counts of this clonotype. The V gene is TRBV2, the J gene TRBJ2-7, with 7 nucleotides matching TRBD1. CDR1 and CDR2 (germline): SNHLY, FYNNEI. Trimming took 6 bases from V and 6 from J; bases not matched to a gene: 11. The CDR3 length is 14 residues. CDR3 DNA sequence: TGTGCCAGCAGGAGGACAGGTAGCCGGCTCGAGCAGTACTTC. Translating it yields CASRRTGSRLEQYF.

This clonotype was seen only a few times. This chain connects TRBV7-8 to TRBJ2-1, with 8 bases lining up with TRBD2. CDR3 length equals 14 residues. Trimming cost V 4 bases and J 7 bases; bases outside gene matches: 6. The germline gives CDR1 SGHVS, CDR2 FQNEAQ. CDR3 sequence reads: CASSSGGGGNEQFF. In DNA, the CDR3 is TGTGCCAGCAGCTCGGGGGGGGGTGGGAATGAGCAGTTCTTC.

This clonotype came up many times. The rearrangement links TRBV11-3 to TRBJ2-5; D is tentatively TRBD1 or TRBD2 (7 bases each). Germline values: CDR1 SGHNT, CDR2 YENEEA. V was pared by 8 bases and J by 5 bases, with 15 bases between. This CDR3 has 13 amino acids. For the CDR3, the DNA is TGTGCCAGCGAGGGAGGGGGCAGGGAGACCCAGTACTTC. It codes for CASEGGGRETQYF.

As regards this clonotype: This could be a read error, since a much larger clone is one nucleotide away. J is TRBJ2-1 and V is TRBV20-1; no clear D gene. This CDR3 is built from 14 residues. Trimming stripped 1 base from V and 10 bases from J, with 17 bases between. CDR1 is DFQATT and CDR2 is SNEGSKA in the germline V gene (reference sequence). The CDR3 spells CSARVYSQAKEQFF. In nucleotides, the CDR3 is TGCAGTGCTAGAGTCTACAGTCAGGCCAAAGAGCAGTTCTTC.